This T cell receptor beta chain was documented in a study of monozygotic twins with inflammatory bowel disease. TCRdb reanalyzed the 5' RACE reads and collapses them to one entry per CDR3 protein, without DNA. The sample includes approximately 330,000 distinct CDR3 sequences. The CDR3 has 15 residues. The receptor was isolated from a human donor with ulcerative colitis or Crohn's disease, or a healthy co-twin of an affected twin (not recorded which). The rearrangement links TRBV12-3 or TRBV12-4 to TRBJ2-7; the D call from TCRdb, TRBD1, cannot be confirmed without DNA. Sequencing was done on a sample of blood. CDR3 protein: CASSFRDRATYEQYF.